These 21 T cell receptor beta chains came from one sample sequenced in a study of early T cells in non-severe SARS-CoV-2 infection. In TCRdb, the 5' RACE reads were re-called with MiXCR into one record per CDR3 protein. The sample has tens of thousands of distinct CDR3 sequences, roughly 12% seen once. The sample comprised whole blood. The source is an adult who was a healthcare worker with PCR-confirmed SARS-CoV-2 infection or an uninfected control (not recorded which).

This clonotype has at least ten counts. V is TRBV5-4 and J is TRBJ2-1, with D possibly TRBD2 on 6 matching bases. Trimming removed 4 bases from V and 0 bases from J, with 17 bases in between. This CDR3 is 17 amino acids long. In germline, CDR1 is SGHNT, CDR2 YYREEE (reference sequence). The CDR3 DNA is TGTGCCAGCAGCCCGGGACTCCACGGGGCCTCCTACAATGAGCAGTTCTTC. Translation: CASSPGLHGASYNEQFF.

The V gene is TRBV9, the J gene TRBJ2-3; 12 nucleotides align to TRBD2. Germline-derived CDR1 and CDR2 are SGDLS and YYNGEE. The CDR3 consists of 17 residues. V dropped 4 bases and J dropped 3; count of bases not matched to a gene: 9. DNA for the CDR3: TGTGCCAGCAGCCTCGGACTAGCGGGGTCGGGGACAGATACGCAGTATTTT. As protein: CASSLGLAGSGTDTQYF.

This clonotype has just a few counts. The CDR3 DNA sequence: TGTGCCAGTAGTCAGGGGTCGACCCAGTACTTC. As protein: CASSQGSTQYF. The V gene is TRBV19, the J gene TRBJ2-5; possible D gene TRBD1, 6 bases. Trimming removed 5 bases at V and 7 bases at J, with 8 bases between. The germline V gene encodes CDR1 LNHDA and CDR2 SQIVND (reference sequence). The CDR3 loop spans 11 amino acids. Full variable domain (rest looked up from reference TRBV19 and TRBJ2-5): DGGITQSPKYLFRKEGQNVTLSCEQNLNHDAMYWYRQDPGQGLRLIYYSQIVNDFQKGDIAEGYSVSREKKESFPLTVTSAQKNPTAFYLCASSQGSTQYFGPGTRLLVL.

In this sample, this clonotype turned up many times. The chain joins TRBV30 to TRBJ1-2; D unclear. This CDR3 is built from 13 residues. Germline V lookup: CDR1 GTSNPN, CDR2 SVGIG (reference sequence). The germline V and J ends were trimmed by 0 bases and 1 base, with 6 bases remaining between them. CDR3 coding DNA: TGTGCCTGGAGTGTGAGAGTTAACTATGGCTACACCTTC. Encoded protein: CAWSVRVNYGYTF.

This clonotype was detected ten times or more. The gene calls are TRBV10-3 and TRBJ1-6; possibly TRBD1 for D (5 bases). Between the trimmed V and J ends, which lost 5 bases and 10 bases, there was a span of 12 bases. CDR3 length: 13 amino acids. Per germline, CDR1 ENHRY and CDR2 SYGVKD. CDR3 sequence: CAISTGDRSPLHF. DNA of the CDR3: TGTGCCATCAGTACAGGAGATAGATCACCCCTCCACTTT.

At least ten counts were recorded for this clonotype. V and J are TRBV5-6 and TRBJ2-1, with TRBD2 matching 16 bases. Per germline, CDR1 SGHDT and CDR2 YYEEEE. The CDR3 has 17 residues. V shed 5 bases, J shed 10 bases, and the junction held 12 bases outside the gene matches. CDR3 residues: CASSSPGTSGRAVEQFF. Here the CDR3 DNA reads TGTGCCAGCAGTTCCCCCGGGACTAGCGGGAGGGCCGTAGAGCAGTTCTTC.

There are a few counts of this clonotype. As DNA, the CDR3 is TGTGCCACCAGCAGGCCGGGGAAGGATGAGCAGTTCTTC. Residues: CATSRPGKDEQFF. The chain links TRBV15 to TRBJ2-1, with a possible D match to TRBD2 (5 bases). Per germline, CDR1 LNHNV and CDR2 YYDKDF (reference sequence). This CDR3 contains 13 residues. V shed 3 bases and J shed 8 bases, with 11 bases lying between them. Looking up the rest from reference TRBV15 and TRBJ2-1 gives the full variable domain: DAMVIQNPRYQVTQFGKPVTLSCSQTLNHNVMYWYQQKSSQAPKLLFHYYDKDFNNEADTPDNFQSRRPNTSFCFLDIRSPGLGDTAMYLCATSRPGKDEQFFGPGTRLTVL.

The J gene is TRBJ2-1, the V gene TRBV11-2; 9 bases align to TRBD2. Germline CDR1 and CDR2: SGHAT and FQNNGV. The CDR3 runs 15 residues. Germline trimming cut 0 bases from V and 6 bases from J; bases unmatched to any gene: 3. CDR3 DNA: TGTGCCAGCAGCTTAGAGGCACTAGCGGGCAATGAGCAGTTCTTC. This gives the protein CASSLEALAGNEQFF. The full variable domain, with the rest looked up from reference TRBV11-2 and TRBJ2-1, is EAGVAQSPRYKIIEKRQSVAFWCNPISGHATLYWYQQILGQGPKLLIQFQNNGVVDDSQLPKDRFSAERLKGVDSTLKIQPAKLEDSAVYLCASSLEALAGNEQFFGPGTRLTVL.

This clonotype has a handful of counts. The V gene is TRBV6-5, the J gene TRBJ2-3; perhaps TRBD1 as D (5 bases). This CDR3 region has 13 residues. Germline loops: CDR1 MNHEY, CDR2 SVGAGI. V dropped 6 bases and J dropped 6 bases, with 13 bases sitting between them. The DNA of the CDR3 is TGTGCCAGCAGCCTACAGGTGGGGGATACGCAGTATTTT. This codes for CASSLQVGDTQYF.

This clonotype was seen repeatedly, ten times or more. The V and J genes are TRBV9 and TRBJ1-1, with TRBD1 matching 7 bases. Germline V CDR1 and CDR2: SGDLS, YYNGEE. Trimming cost V 3 bases and J 6 bases; bases outside gene matches: 5. The CDR3 has 13 residues. The CDR3 DNA reads as TGTGCCAGCAGCGGCCAGGGGGGGCCTGAAGCTTTCTTT. This translates into CASSGQGGPEAFF. The whole variable domain, remainder taken from reference TRBV9 and TRBJ1-1, is DSGVTQTPKHLITATGQRVTLRCSPRSGDLSVYWYQQSLDQGLQFLIQYYNGEERAKGNILERFSAQQFPDLHSELNLSSLELGDSALYFCASSGQGGPEAFFGQGTRLTVV.

The chain couples TRBV9 to TRBJ2-3, with D perhaps matching TRBD1 (7 bases). Germline CDR1 reads SGDLS; CDR2 reads YYNGEE. The CDR3 is made up of 16 amino acids. Deletions cut 0 bases from V and 0 bases from J, with 11 bases between. This chain's CDR3 is CASSVAGGGSTDTQYF. In DNA form, the CDR3 reads TGTGCCAGCAGCGTAGCCGGAGGGGGCAGCACAGATACGCAGTATTTT.

This clonotype was seen more than once but under ten times. The chain has TRBV5-1 and TRBJ2-3, with D possibly TRBD2 on 6 matching bases. The V end lost 4 bases, the J end lost 5 bases, and 14 bases lay between the germline ends. From germline, CDR1 is SGHRS and CDR2 YFSETQ. The CDR3 contains 14 residues. The CDR3 DNA reads as TGCGCCAGCAGCCCCTCCGGCGGGGAAGATACGCAGTATTTT. It specifies CASSPSGGEDTQYF.

This sequence joins TRBV5-1 and TRBJ2-3, with D possibly being TRBD2 (5 bases). Germline V CDR1 and CDR2: SGHRS, YFSETQ. The length of the CDR3 is 16 residues. V was pared by 0 bases and J by 4 bases, with 15 bases between. The CDR3 reads CASSLVPMGSADTQYF. Here the CDR3 DNA reads TGCGCCAGCAGCTTGGTGCCTATGGGGAGTGCAGATACGCAGTATTTT.

This clonotype was found many times. The gene calls are TRBV7-9 and TRBJ2-7, with D possibly being TRBD2 (7 bases). Germline assignment: CDR1 SEHNR and CDR2 FQNEAQ (reference sequence). The V end was cut by 5 bases, the J end by 2 bases, with 13 bases between. This CDR3 region has 14 residues. CDR3 in amino acids: CASSPSGQPYEQYF. In DNA form, the CDR3 reads TGTGCCAGCAGCCCTAGCGGACAGCCCTACGAGCAGTACTTC.

The V gene is TRBV13, the J gene TRBJ2-1, with 10 nucleotides matching TRBD1. V dropped 5 bases and J dropped 7; count of bases not matched to a gene: 8. The CDR3 has 15 amino acids. The germline V gene has CDR1 PRHDT and CDR2 FYEKMQ (reference sequence). The CDR3 loop is CASSLTGQGKNEQFF. The CDR3 bases are TGTGCCAGCAGCCTTACGGGACAGGGGAAGAATGAGCAGTTCTTC. Variable domain in full (rest from reference TRBV13 and TRBJ2-1): AAGVIQSPRHLIKEKRETATLKCYPIPRHDTVYWYQQGPGQDPQFLISFYEKMQSDKGSIPDRFSAQQFSDYHSELNMSSLELGDSALYFCASSLTGQGKNEQFFGPGTRLTVL.

A few counts support this clonotype. V usage is TRBV2 and J usage is TRBJ2-7; 10 bases align to TRBD1. The trim removed 10 bases at V and 4 bases at J, leaving 4 bases unmatched. The CDR3 spans 12 residues. Germline assignment: CDR1 SNHLY and CDR2 FYNNEI. DNA of the CDR3: TGTGCCACTGGACAGGGGGGATACGAGCAGTACTTC. Encoded protein: CATGQGGYEQYF.

V usage is TRBV27 and J usage is TRBJ2-3; 7 nucleotides agree with TRBD1. CDR1 is MNHEY and CDR2 is SMNVEV in the germline V gene (reference sequence). The V and J ends lost 2 bases and 4 bases, in that order; junction bases with no gene match: 9. This CDR3 comprises 16 residues. The CDR3 region is CASSLPTGQGSDTQYF. The DNA of the CDR3 is TGTGCCAGCAGTTTACCGACAGGGCAGGGGTCAGATACGCAGTATTTT.

Points on this clonotype: The CDR3 does not end in the conserved phenylalanine or tryptophan, so this is likely a read error. The chain uses TRBV5-1 and TRBJ2-5; 7 bases are shared with TRBD1. V lost 4 bases, J lost 4 bases, and 7 bases stayed unmatched. The CDR3 contains 14 residues. Germline V gives CDR1 SGHRS, CDR2 YFSETQ. CDR3 DNA sequence: TGCGCCAGCAGCGGACAGGCAGAAGTAGAGACCCAGTACATC. Its protein product is CASSGQAEVETQYI.

By share, this clonotype ranks as medium-sized. The chain employs TRBV7-6 and TRBJ2-7; D may correspond to TRBD1 or TRBD2 (6 bases each). This CDR3 region has 13 residues. CDR1 and CDR2 from the germline V gene are SGHVS and FNYEAQ. The ends were cut back, 1 base at V and 5 bases at J, with 9 bases in the middle. The CDR3 nucleotides are TGTGCCAGCAGCTTAGAGGGGGGCCACGAGCAGTACTTC. Translated: CASSLEGGHEQYF.

This rearrangement joins TRBV15 to TRBJ2-3, with 8 bases aligning to TRBD1. The CDR3 totals 15 residues. Germline V gene data show CDR1 as LNHNV and CDR2 as YYDKDF (reference sequence). The ends lost 4 bases at V and 5 bases at J; junction bases unmatched: 8. The CDR3: CATSTKTGAGDTQYF. Written as DNA, the CDR3 is TGTGCCACCAGCACCAAGACAGGGGCGGGAGATACGCAGTATTTT.

This clonotype was observed at least ten times. This chain's CDR3 is CASSLSFNYGYTF. CDR3 DNA sequence: TGTGCCAGCAGTTTGAGCTTTAACTATGGCTACACCTTC. The chain combines TRBV28 with TRBJ1-2; D gene uncertain. The germline gives CDR1 MDHEN, CDR2 SYDVKM. The CDR3 has 13 amino acids. The V end was cut by 3 bases, the J end by 1 base, with 6 bases between.